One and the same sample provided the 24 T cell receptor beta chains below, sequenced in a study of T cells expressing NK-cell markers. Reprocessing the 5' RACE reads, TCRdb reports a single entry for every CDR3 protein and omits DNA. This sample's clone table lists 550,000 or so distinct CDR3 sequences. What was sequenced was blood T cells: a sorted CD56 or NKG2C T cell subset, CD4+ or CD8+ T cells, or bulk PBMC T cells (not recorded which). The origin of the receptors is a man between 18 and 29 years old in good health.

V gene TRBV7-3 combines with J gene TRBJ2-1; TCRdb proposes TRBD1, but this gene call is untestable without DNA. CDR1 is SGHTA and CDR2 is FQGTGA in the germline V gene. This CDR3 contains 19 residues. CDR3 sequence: CASSLTELRQGLTYNEQFF.

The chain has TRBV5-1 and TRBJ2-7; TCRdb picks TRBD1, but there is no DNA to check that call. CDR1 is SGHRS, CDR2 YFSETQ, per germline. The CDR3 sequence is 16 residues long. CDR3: CASSRFDRGFEDEQYF.

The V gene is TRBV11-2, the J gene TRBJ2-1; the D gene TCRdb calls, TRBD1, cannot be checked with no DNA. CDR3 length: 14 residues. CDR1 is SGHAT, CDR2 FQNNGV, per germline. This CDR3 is CASSPGTWDGEQFF.

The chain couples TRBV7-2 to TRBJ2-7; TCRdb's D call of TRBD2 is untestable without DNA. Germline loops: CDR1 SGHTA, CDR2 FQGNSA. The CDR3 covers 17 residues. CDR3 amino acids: CASSLGAGGTKIYEQYF.

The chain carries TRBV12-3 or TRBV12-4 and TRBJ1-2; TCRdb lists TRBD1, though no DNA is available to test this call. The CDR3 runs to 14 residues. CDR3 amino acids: CASSLGVTDYGYTF.

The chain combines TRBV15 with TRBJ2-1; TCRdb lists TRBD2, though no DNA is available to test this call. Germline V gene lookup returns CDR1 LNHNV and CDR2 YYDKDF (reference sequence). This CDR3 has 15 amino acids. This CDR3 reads CATSRDELAGGRWFF.

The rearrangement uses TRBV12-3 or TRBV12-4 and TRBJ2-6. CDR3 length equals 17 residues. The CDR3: CASTSGKSLSGANVLTF.

The CDR3 loop is CAISDRPSLLSGANVLTF. The chain uses TRBV10-3 and TRBJ2-6; TCRdb outputs TRBD2, but without DNA this stays unchecked. The CDR3 spans 18 residues. The germline gives CDR1 ENHRY, CDR2 SYGVKD.

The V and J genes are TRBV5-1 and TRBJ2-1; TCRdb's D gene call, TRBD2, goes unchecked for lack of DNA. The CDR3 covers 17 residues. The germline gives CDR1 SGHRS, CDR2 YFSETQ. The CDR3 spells CASSLDTGGPPYNEQFF.

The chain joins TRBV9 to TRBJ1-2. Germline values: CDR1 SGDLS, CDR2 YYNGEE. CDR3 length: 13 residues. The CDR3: CASSPESYYGYTF.

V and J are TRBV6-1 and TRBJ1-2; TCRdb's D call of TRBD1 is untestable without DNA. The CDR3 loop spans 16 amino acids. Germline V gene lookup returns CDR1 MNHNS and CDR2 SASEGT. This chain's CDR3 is CASSAQPGQGDYGYTF.

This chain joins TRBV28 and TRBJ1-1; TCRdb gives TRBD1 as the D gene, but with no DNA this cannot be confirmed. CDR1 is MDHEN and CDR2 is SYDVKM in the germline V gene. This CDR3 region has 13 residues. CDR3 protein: CASSLQGAWEAFF.

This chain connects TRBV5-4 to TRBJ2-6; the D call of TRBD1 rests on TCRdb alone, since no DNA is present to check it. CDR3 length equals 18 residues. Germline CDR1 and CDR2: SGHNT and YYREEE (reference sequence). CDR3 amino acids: CASSLLTGGVSGANVLTF.

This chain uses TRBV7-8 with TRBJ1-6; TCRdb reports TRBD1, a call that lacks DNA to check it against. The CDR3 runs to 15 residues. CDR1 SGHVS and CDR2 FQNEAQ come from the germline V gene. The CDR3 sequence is CASSLPRQGNSPLHF.

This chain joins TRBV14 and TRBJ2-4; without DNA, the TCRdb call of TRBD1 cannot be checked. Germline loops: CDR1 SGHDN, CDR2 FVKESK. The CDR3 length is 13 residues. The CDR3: CASSLGAGHNQYF.

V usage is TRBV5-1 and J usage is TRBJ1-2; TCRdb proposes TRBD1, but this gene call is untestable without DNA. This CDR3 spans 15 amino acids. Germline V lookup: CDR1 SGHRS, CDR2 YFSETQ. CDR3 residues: CASSLAGTANYGYTF.

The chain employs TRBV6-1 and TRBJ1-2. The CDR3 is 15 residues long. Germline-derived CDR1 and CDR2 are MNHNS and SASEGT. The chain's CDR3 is CASRGKVVANSGYTF.

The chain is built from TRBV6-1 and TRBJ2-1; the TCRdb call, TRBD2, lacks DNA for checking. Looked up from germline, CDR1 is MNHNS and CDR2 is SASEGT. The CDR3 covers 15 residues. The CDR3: CASSRTSGPIGEQFF.

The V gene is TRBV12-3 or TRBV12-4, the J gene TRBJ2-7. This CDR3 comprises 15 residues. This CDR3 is CASSLRASGTYEQYF.

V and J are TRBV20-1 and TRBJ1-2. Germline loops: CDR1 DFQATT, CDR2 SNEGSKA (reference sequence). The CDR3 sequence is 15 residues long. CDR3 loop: CSARSFLGDLGGYTF.

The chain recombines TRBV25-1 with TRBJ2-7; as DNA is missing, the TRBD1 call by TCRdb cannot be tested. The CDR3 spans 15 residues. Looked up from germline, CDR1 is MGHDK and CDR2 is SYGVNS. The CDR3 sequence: CASSPTGTPNYEQYF.

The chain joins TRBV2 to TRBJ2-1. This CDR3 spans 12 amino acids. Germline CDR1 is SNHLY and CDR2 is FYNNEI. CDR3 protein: CASSRAYHEQFF.

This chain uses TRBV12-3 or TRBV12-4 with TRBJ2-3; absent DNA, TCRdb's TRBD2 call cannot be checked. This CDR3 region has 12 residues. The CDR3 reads CASSLRAATQYF.

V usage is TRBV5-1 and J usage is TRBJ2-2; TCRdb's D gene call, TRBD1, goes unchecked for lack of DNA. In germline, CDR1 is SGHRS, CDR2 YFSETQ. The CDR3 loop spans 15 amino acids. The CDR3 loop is CASKRDDSFTGELFF. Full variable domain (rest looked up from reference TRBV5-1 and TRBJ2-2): KAGVTQTPRYLIKTRGQQVTLSCSPISGHRSVSWYQQTPGQGLQFLFEYFSETQRNKGNFPGRFSGRQFSNSRSEMNVSTLELGDSALYLCASKRDDSFTGELFFGEGSRLTVL.